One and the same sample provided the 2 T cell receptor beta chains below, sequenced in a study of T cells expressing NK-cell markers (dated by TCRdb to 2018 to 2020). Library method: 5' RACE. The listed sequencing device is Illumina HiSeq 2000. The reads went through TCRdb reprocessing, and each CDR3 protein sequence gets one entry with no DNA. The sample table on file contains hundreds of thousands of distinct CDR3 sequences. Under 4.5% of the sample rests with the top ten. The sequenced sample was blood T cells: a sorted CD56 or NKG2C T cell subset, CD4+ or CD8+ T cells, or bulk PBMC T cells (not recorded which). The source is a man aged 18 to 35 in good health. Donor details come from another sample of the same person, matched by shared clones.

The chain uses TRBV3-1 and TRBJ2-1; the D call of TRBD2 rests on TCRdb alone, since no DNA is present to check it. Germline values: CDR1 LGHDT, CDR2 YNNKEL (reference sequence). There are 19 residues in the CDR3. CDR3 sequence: CASSQDRLAGGRIYNEQFF.

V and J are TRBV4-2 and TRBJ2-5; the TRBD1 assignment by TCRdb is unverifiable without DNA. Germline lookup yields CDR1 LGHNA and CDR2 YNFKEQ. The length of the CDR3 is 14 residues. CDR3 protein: CASSQAGGEETQYF.